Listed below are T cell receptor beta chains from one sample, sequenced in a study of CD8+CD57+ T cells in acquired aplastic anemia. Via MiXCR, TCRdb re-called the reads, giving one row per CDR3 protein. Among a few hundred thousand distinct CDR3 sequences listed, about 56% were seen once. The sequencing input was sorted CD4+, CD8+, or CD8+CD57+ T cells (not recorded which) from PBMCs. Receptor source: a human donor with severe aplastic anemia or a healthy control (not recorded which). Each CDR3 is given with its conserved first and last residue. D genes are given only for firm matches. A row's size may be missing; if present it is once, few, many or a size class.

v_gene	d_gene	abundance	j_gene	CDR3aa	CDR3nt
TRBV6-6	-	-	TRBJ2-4	CASRTGRGARGNIQYF	TGTGCCAGCAGGACAGGTCGGGGGGCGCGGGGAAACATTCAGTACTTC
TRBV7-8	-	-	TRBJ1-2	CASSDPGGGYTF	TGTGCCAGCAGTGACCCCGGGGGAGGCTACACCTTC
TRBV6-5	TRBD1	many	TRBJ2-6	CASRRQGPGANVLTF	TGTGCCAGCAGAAGACAGGGGCCTGGGGCCAACGTCCTGACTTTC
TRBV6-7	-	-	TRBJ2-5	CASSYWDKPQETQYF	TGTGCCAGCAGTTATTGGGACAAACCCCAAGAGACCCAGTACTTC
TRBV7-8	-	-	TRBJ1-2	CASSVFANYGHTF	TGTGCCAGCAGCGTATTTGCTAACTATGGCCACACCTTC
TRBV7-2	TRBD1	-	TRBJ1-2	CASSLMTGAAPNYGYTF	TGTGCCAGCAGCTTAATGACAGGGGCCGCCCCTAACTATGGCTACACCTTC
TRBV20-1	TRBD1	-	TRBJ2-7	CSASPGQGSEQYF	TGCAGTGCTAGTCCGGGACAGGGCTCCGAGCAGTACTTC
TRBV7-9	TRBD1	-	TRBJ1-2	CASSSRTGRMSGYTF	TGTGCCAGCAGCTCAAGGACAGGGCGGATGAGTGGCTACACCTTC
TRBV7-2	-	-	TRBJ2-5	CASSFVGGETQYF	TGTGCCAGCAGCTTCGTGGGGGGAGAGACCCAGTACTTC
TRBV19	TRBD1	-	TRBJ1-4	CASSIRTGDNEKLFF	TGTGCCAGTAGTATAAGGACAGGTGATAATGAAAAACTGTTTTTT
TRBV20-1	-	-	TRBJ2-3	CSARGGGTDTQYF	TGCAGTGCTAGGGGCGGGGGCACAGATACGCAGTATTTT
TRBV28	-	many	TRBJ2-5	CASNRAGQETQYF	TGTGCCAGCAACAGGGCAGGTCAAGAGACCCAGTACTTC
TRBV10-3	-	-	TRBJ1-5	CAISGGQGDQPQHF	TGTGCCATCAGTGGGGGACAAGGCGATCAGCCCCAGCATTTT
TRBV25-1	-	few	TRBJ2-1	CASSEWSRPEQFF	TGTGCCAGCAGTGAATGGTCGCGTCCTGAGCAGTTCTTC
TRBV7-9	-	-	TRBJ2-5	CASSLVQYSPKTQYF	TGTGCCAGCAGCTTAGTACAGTATAGTCCGAAGACCCAGTACTTC
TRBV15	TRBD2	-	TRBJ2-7	CATSRFLSGRASYEQYF	TGTGCCACCAGCAGGTTCCTCAGCGGGAGGGCCTCTTACGAGCAGTACTTC